The T cell receptor beta chain described here comes from a study of shared clonotypes between healthy human individuals. The assay was run at deep level. Some clones are missing from TCRdb's copy, which holds only in-frame ones; the method was immunoSEQ multiplex PCR. This sample has 2,100,000 or so clones, with roughly 95% found just once. The germline CDR1 and CDR2 sequences are LGHNA and YNFKEQ. Trimming cost V 1 base and J 7 bases, with 11 bases left between them. There are 14 residues in the CDR3. The sequenced material came from naive CD4+ T cells sorted from blood. Noted subset: CD45RA+ positively selected. The receptor was isolated from a man in his late teens or twenties in good health. V gene TRBV4-2 combines with J gene TRBJ1-5, with D maybe TRBD1 (5 bases). CDR3 DNA sequence: TGTGCCAGCAGCCAAGTTGATAAGGGGCAGCCCCAGCATTTT. Amino acid sequence: CASSQVDKGQPQHF.